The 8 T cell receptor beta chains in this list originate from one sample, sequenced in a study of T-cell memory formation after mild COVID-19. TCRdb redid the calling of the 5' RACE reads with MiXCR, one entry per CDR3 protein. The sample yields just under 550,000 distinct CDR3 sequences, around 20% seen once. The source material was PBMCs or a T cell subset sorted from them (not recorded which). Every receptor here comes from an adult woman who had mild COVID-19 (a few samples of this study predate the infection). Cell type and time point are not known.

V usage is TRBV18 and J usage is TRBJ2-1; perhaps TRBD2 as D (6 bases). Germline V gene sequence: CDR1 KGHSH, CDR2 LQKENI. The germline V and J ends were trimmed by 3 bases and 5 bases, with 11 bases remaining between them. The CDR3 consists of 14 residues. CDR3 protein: CASSPRDLNNEQFF. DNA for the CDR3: TGTGCCAGCTCACCCCGGGACTTGAACAATGAGCAGTTCTTC.

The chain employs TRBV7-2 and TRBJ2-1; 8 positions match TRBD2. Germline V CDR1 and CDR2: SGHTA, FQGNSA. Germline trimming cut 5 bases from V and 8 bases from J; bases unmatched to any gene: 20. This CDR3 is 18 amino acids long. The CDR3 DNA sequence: TGTGCCAGCAGCCCCGGGCTAGCGGGCTCCACGATTCACGATGAGCAGTTCTTC. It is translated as CASSPGLAGSTIHDEQFF.

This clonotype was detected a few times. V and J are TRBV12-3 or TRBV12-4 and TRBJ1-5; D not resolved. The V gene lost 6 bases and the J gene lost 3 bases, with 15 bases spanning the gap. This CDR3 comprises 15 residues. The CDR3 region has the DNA TGTGCCAGCAGCTACGGACCGAATTCCAATCAGCCCCAGCATTTT. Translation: CASSYGPNSNQPQHF.

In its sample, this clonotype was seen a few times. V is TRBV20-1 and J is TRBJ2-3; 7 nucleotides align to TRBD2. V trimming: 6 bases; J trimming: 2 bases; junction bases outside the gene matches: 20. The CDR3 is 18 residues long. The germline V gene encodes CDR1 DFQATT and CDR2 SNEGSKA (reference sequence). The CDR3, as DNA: TGCAGTGCCGCCGGGGGAGGGCTAGCGGAGTTACCCACAGATACGCAGTATTTT. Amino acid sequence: CSAAGGGLAELPTDTQYF.

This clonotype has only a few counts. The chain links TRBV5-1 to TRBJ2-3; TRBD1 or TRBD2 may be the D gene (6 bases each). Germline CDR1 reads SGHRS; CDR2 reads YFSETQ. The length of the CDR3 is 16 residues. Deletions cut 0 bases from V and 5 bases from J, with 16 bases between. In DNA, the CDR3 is TGCGCCAGCAGCTTGGAGGGACTTCAGGGGTTAGATACGCAGTATTTT. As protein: CASSLEGLQGLDTQYF.

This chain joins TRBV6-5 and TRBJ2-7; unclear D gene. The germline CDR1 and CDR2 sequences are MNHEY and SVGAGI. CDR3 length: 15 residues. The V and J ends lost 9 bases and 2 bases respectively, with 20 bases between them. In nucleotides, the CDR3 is TGTGCCAGGTTGCTAAAGACTGGTCACACCTACGAGCAGTACTTC. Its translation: CARLLKTGHTYEQYF.

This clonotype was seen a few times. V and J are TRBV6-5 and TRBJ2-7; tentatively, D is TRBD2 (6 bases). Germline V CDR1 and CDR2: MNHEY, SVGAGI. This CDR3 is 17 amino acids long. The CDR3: CAPIGTGKPLSSYEQYF. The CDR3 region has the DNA TGTGCACCGATAGGGACTGGCAAGCCTCTGAGCTCCTACGAGCAGTACTTC.

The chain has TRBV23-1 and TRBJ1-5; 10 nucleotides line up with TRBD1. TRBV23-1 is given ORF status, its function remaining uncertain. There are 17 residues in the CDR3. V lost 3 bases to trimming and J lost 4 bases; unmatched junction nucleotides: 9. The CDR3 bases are TGCGCCAGCAGTCAGGGTTCGAGACAGGGGGCGAATCAGCCCCAGCATTTT. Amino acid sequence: CASSQGSRQGANQPQHF.